The subject of this entry is one T cell receptor (beta chain). Antigen: not known. The data were taken from a study of radiotherapy plus CTLA-4 blockade in lung cancer. Background on the study: Of all patients, approximately 20% responded objectively and 31% showed disease control. Study outcomes and limitations: Reported findings show early blood T cell clone dynamics, with interferon-beta, best predicted response. Among blood TCR repertoires after radiotherapy plus ipilimumab, tumor-derived clones expanded.

Chemo-refractory metastatic non-small-cell lung cancer patients received focal radiation with ipilimumab CTLA-4 blockade. Assay: immunoSEQ multiplex PCR; the TCRdb copy retains only in-frame clones and omits some. The sample comprises about 88,000 clones, roughly 70% of which are singletons, and around an eighth rests with the top ten. From germline, CDR1 is LGHNA and CDR2 YSLEER. This CDR3 has 16 residues. Trimming took 0 bases from V and 0 from J, leaving 12 bases between them. The TCR sequence derives from a human donor with non-small cell lung cancer that progressed on radiotherapy plus ipilimumab. The chain links TRBV4-3 to TRBJ2-7; D may be TRBD2 (5 bases). Sequencing was performed on peripheral blood, taken from a patient treated with radiotherapy plus ipilimumab. CDR3 DNA: TGCGCCAGCAGCCAAGACCCCGGAGGAGACTCCTACGAGCAGTACTTC. It specifies CASSQDPGGDSYEQYF.